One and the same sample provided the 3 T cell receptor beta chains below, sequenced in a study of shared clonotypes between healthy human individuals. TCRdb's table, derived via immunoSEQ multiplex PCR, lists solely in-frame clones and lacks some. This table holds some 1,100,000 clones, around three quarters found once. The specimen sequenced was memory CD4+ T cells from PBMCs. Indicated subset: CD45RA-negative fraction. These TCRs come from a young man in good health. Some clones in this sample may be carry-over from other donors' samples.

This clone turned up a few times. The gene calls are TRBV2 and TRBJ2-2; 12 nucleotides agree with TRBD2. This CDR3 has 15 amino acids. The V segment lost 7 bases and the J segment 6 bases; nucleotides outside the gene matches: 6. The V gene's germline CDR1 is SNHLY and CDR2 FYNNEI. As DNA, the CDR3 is TGTGCCAGCACCAAGACTAGCGGGAGTCCCGGGGAGCTGTTTTTT. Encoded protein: CASTKTSGSPGELFF.

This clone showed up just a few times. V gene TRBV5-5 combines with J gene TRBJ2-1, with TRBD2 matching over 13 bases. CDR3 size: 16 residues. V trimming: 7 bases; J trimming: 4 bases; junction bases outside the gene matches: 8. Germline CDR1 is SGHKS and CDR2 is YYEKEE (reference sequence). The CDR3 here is CASLFGGLAGYNEQFF. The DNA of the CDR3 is TGTGCCAGCCTCTTTGGGGGACTAGCGGGGTACAATGAGCAGTTCTTC.

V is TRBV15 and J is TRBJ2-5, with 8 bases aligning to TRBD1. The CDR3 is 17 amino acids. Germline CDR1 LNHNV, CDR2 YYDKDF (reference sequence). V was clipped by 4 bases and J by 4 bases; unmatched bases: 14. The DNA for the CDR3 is TGTGCCACCAGCACGGGGAGGACAGGGACGTTCCTAGAGACCCAGTACTTC. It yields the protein CATSTGRTGTFLETQYF.